This T cell receptor beta chain originates from a study of T cells in Graves' hyperthyroidism and ophthalmopathy. This clonotype has ten or more counts. The TCR beta CDR3 regions underwent amplification using RNA transcripts as the source. With the HTBI primer set, the TCR CDR3 went through a first round of RT-PCR. TCRdb used MiXCR to reprocess the multiplex PCR reads, holding one entry per CDR3 protein. This sample yields around 700,000 distinct CDR3 sequences, of which approximately 18% are seen a single time; approximately 15% belongs to the top ten. The CDR3 covers 12 residues. Looked up from germline, CDR1 is SGHAT and CDR2 is FQNNGV. Trimming stripped 10 bases from V and 0 bases from J, with 6 bases between.

This receptor was taken from a woman in her forties or fifties with Graves' hyperthyroidism that later progressed to Graves' ophthalmopathy. The chain carries TRBV11-2 and TRBJ2-2; unclear D gene. Sequencing used blood. CDR3 in DNA: TGTGCCACCCGTACGAACACCGGGGAGCTGTTTTTT. Residues: CATRTNTGELFF.